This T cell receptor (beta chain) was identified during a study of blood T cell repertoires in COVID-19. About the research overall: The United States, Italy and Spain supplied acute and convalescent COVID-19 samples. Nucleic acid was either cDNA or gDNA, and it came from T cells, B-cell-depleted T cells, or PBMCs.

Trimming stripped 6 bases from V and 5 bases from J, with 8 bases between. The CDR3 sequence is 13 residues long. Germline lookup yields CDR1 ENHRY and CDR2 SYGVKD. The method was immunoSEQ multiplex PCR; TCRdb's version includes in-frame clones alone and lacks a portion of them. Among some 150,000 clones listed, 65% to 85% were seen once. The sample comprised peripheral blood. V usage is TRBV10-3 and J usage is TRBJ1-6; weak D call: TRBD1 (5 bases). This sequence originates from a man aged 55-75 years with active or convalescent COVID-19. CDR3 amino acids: CAISTGDNSPLHF. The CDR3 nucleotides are TGTGCCATCAGCACAGGCGATAATTCACCCCTCCACTTT.